Included here is one T cell receptor (beta chain) sequence, with context. Antigen: not known. A read error may account for a junction end that differs from germline. Unique molecular identifiers were present in the TCR beta cDNA libraries. TCRdb ran MiXCR on the PCR reads and lists one entry per CDR3 protein. Here the sample spans about 760,000 distinct CDR3 sequences, roughly 29% being singletons. This entry comes from a study of post-analysis software for immune sequencing data. Overall study: Recorded subtypes: relapsing-remitting, secondary progressive, progressive-relapsing; some patients unannotated.

Findings and limits, study-wide: Controls had lower frequencies than patients of a handful of TRBV segments, which included TRBV5-6, TRBV5-1 and TRBV20-1. Samples prepared in the same batch strongly co-clustered by F measure. Diversity measured as normalized Chao1 was significantly lower in multiple sclerosis patients than in controls.

Germline V gene data show CDR1 as KGHDR and CDR2 as SFDVKD. There are 11 residues in the CDR3. The sample consisted of blood. This sequence originates from a girl aged 10-17 years with multiple sclerosis. The chain recombines TRBV24-1 with TRBJ2-7; D is uncertain. The CDR3 DNA follows: TGTGCCGCCAGTGCAGGCTACGAGCAGTACTTC. It codes for CAASAGYEQYF.